This T cell receptor (beta chain) was recovered during a study of T-cell memory formation after mild COVID-19. From the 5' RACE reads, TCRdb called clonotypes with MiXCR, one entry per CDR3 protein. The top ten hold around 12% of the sample, which has 400,000 to 550,000 distinct CDR3 sequences, more than 20% seen once. Deletions cut 1 base from V and 8 bases from J, with 12 bases between. This CDR3 is 14 amino acids long. Germline CDR1 reads LNHDA; CDR2 reads SQIVND (reference sequence). Sequenced sample: PBMCs or a T cell subset sorted from them (not recorded which). This receptor was obtained from an adult woman who had mild COVID-19 (a few samples of this study predate the infection). Cell type and time point are not known. V usage is TRBV19 and J usage is TRBJ1-5, with D tentatively TRBD1 (5 bases). CDR3 nucleotides: TGTGCCAGTAGTATAGCGCCAGGGAGGGAGCCCCAGCATTTT. It is translated as CASSIAPGREPQHF.